A single sample gave rise to the 21 T cell receptor beta chains below, sequenced in a study of OX40 agonist ivuxolimab in advanced cancers. Method: immunoSEQ multiplex PCR; TCRdb's copy keeps in-frame clones and lacks some. The top ten hold about 0.29% of the sample, which has 100,000 or so clones, 75% to 95% seen once. The starting material was CD4+ or CD8+ T cells sorted from blood, obtained in a trial of the OX40 agonist ivuxolimab. The receptor set was obtained from an adult with an advanced solid tumor such as melanoma, head and neck, liver or kidney cancer.

The DNA of the CDR3 is TGTGCCAGCAGCTTAGGGGCAAGGGAGACCCAGTACTTC. Residues: CASSLGARETQYF. V usage is TRBV7-2 and J usage is TRBJ2-5; D uncertain. V shed 1 base and J shed 5 bases, with 8 bases lying between them. The CDR3 sequence is 13 residues long. Germline values: CDR1 SGHTA, CDR2 FQGNSA.

This rearrangement joins TRBV7-2 to TRBJ2-3; TRBD2 is a possible D gene (6 bases). There are 16 residues in the CDR3. Germline values: CDR1 SGHTA, CDR2 FQGNSA. V was trimmed by 6 bases and J by 4 bases, leaving 20 bases between them. CDR3 amino acids: CASSYRGGTPPDTQYF. The CDR3 DNA reads TGTGCCAGCAGTTACCGGGGCGGGACCCCCCCAGATACGCAGTATTTT.

The chain employs TRBV7-9 and TRBJ2-5; 8 nucleotides agree with TRBD2. The CDR3 is made up of 14 amino acids. V lost 7 bases to trimming and J lost 2 bases; unmatched junction nucleotides: 6. Germline CDR1 and CDR2: SEHNR and FQNEAQ (reference sequence). This CDR3 reads CASTLSGMQETQYF. The DNA for the CDR3 is TGTGCCAGCACCCTTAGCGGGATGCAAGAGACCCAGTACTTC.

The chain carries TRBV10-3 and TRBJ2-7; D remains ambiguous. The CDR3 has 13 amino acids. The germline V and J ends were trimmed by 2 bases and 1 base, with 6 bases remaining between them. CDR1 is ENHRY, CDR2 SYGVKD, per germline. The CDR3 reads CAISESRSYEQYF. The CDR3, as DNA: TGTGCCATCAGTGAGAGTCGGTCCTACGAGCAGTACTTC.

CDR3 protein: CASSPLGTGQETQYF. The DNA for the CDR3 is TGTGCCAGCAGTCCCCTTGGGACAGGACAAGAGACCCAGTACTTC. The chain joins TRBV2 to TRBJ2-5; 8 bases line up with TRBD1. V dropped 5 bases and J dropped 2; count of bases not matched to a gene: 7. The CDR3 has 15 amino acids. The germline V gene has CDR1 SNHLY and CDR2 FYNNEI.

The V gene is TRBV7-2, the J gene TRBJ1-1, with TRBD1 identical over 11 bases. V lost 5 bases and J lost 4; bases outside the gene matches: 6. The V gene's germline CDR1 is SGHTA and CDR2 FQGNSA. CDR3 length: 15 amino acids. CDR3 protein: CASSPHGQGATEAFF. In DNA, the CDR3 is TGTGCCAGCAGCCCCCATGGACAGGGGGCCACTGAAGCTTTCTTT.

The J gene is TRBJ2-1, the V gene TRBV10-3; no definite D call. CDR1 is ENHRY, CDR2 SYGVKD, per germline. The V end was cut by 4 bases, the J end by 9 bases, with 7 bases between. This CDR3 is built from 11 residues. CDR3 protein: CAISASLEQFF. In DNA form, the CDR3 reads TGTGCCATCAGTGCCTCGCTTGAGCAGTTCTTC.

The rearrangement links TRBV7-2 to TRBJ2-7, with 9 bases that match TRBD2. There are 14 residues in the CDR3. Germline V lookup: CDR1 SGHTA, CDR2 FQGNSA. The ends lost 3 bases at V and 3 bases at J; junction bases unmatched: 3. CDR3 amino acids: CASSLTTSGYEQYF. CDR3 nucleotides: TGTGCCAGCAGCTTGACGACTAGCGGCTACGAGCAGTACTTC.

The chain is built from TRBV28 and TRBJ1-3; D might be TRBD1 (5 bases). V was cut by 2 bases and J by 4 bases, with 15 bases left in between. The CDR3 runs to 16 residues. Germline values: CDR1 MDHEN, CDR2 SYDVKM. CDR3 nucleotide sequence: TGTGCCAGCAGTTTAGGTCAGGGACGAATAGGAAACACCATATATTTT. Protein sequence: CASSLGQGRIGNTIYF.

The rearrangement joins TRBV7-2 to TRBJ2-3; D is possibly TRBD2 (5 bases). CDR1 and CDR2 (germline): SGHTA, FQGNSA. The CDR3 has 15 amino acids. Trimming pared 3 bases from V and 3 bases from J, leaving 13 bases between. The CDR3 coding sequence is TGTGCCAGCAGCTTCCCCCTTGGCGGGACAGATACGCAGTATTTT. This translates into CASSFPLGGTDTQYF.

J is TRBJ2-1 and V is TRBV4-1; 9 bases line up with TRBD2. Unmatched junction bases numbered 9, after V lost 3 bases and J lost 6 bases. The CDR3 is 16 amino acids. CDR1 and CDR2 (germline): MGHRA, YSYEKL. The CDR3 region has the DNA TGCGCCAGCAGCCATTTTTGGCGGGAGGGCCGCAATGAGCAGTTCTTC. It translates to CASSHFWREGRNEQFF.

The table lists this clone with a few counts. This sequence joins TRBV27 and TRBJ2-1; 11 nucleotides agree with TRBD2. This CDR3 is built from 16 residues. V lost 6 bases and J lost 7; bases outside the gene matches: 11. The V gene's germline CDR1 is MNHEY and CDR2 SMNVEV (reference sequence). The CDR3 region has the DNA TGTGCCAGCAGCAGACTAGCGGGGACCATGGGGAATGAGCAGTTCTTC. Residues: CASSRLAGTMGNEQFF.

This clone has a single count. The J gene is TRBJ2-1, the V gene TRBV7-2; 8 bases map to TRBD2. The CDR3 loop spans 15 amino acids. J was trimmed by 4 bases and V by 2 bases; bases with no gene match: 4. Germline V gene lookup returns CDR1 SGHTA and CDR2 FQGNSA. The CDR3 here is CASSLTGGRYNEQFF. Here the CDR3 DNA reads TGTGCCAGCAGCTTAACGGGAGGGCGGTACAATGAGCAGTTCTTC.

This sequence joins TRBV10-2 and TRBJ1-5; a weak D match, TRBD1 (5 bases). Per germline, CDR1 WSHSY and CDR2 SAAADI. This CDR3 region has 12 residues. Trimming shortened V by 5 bases and J by 6 bases, and 8 bases separated the two germline ends. CDR3 nucleotides: TGCGCCAGCAGTACAAGGGGTCAGCCCCAGCATTTT. Translating it yields CASSTRGQPQHF.

This chain joins TRBV5-1 and TRBJ2-3; D is uncertain. V was pared by 1 base and J by 0 bases, with 0 bases between. Per germline, CDR1 SGHRS and CDR2 YFSETQ. This CDR3 region has 12 residues. This CDR3 reads CASSLSTDTQYF. CDR3 sequence (DNA): TGCGCCAGCAGCTTGAGCACAGATACGCAGTATTTT.

The chain couples TRBV19 to TRBJ1-3; maybe TRBD1 (6 bases). Germline values: CDR1 LNHDA, CDR2 SQIVND (reference sequence). Between the trimmed V and J ends, which lost 7 bases and 0 bases, there was a span of 16 bases. The CDR3 consists of 16 residues. The DNA of the CDR3 is TGTGCCAGTACCTCTTGGGGGGCTGGCTCTGGAAACACCATATATTTT. It is translated as CASTSWGAGSGNTIYF.

The chain has TRBV28 and TRBJ2-7; the D call may be TRBD1 or TRBD2 (5 bases each). The CDR3 has 15 amino acids. Germline values: CDR1 MDHEN, CDR2 SYDVKM. V was shortened by 5 bases and J by 8 bases, with 22 bases between the two germline ends. DNA of the CDR3: TGTGCCAGCAGTGCCCAAAATCAGGGCCTCGGGAAGCAGTACTTC. Residues: CASSAQNQGLGKQYF.

The rearrangement joins TRBV30 to TRBJ2-3; perhaps TRBD2 as D (6 bases). From germline, CDR1 is GTSNPN and CDR2 SVGIG (reference sequence). V gave up 0 bases and J gave up 2 bases, with 9 bases separating them. The CDR3 is 14 residues long. The CDR3 DNA is TGTGCCTGGAGTGTAGGCGGGAACACAGATACGCAGTATTTT. It is translated as CAWSVGGNTDTQYF.

This clone was counted between two and nine times. The rearrangement joins TRBV5-1 to TRBJ2-1; TRBD2 matches 7 bases. Germline V CDR1 and CDR2: SGHRS, YFSETQ. This CDR3 is built from 14 residues. Trimming removed 2 bases from V and 8 bases from J; junction bases left unmatched: 7. CDR3 loop: CASSFSRLADEQFF. The CDR3 nucleotides are TGCGCCAGCAGCTTCTCGCGACTAGCCGATGAGCAGTTCTTC.

This rearrangement joins TRBV5-1 to TRBJ2-3; TRBD2 matches 11 bases. From germline, CDR1 is SGHRS and CDR2 YFSETQ. The CDR3 loop spans 17 amino acids. The V gene end was trimmed by 3 bases and the J gene end by 0 bases; junction bases not matched to a gene: 6. The CDR3: CASSSTSGRTSTDTQYF. The CDR3 DNA reads TGCGCCAGCAGCTCCACTAGCGGGAGAACGAGCACAGATACGCAGTATTTT. The complete variable domain, with remaining parts taken from reference TRBV5-1 and TRBJ2-3, reads KAGVTQTPRYLIKTRGQQVTLSCSPISGHRSVSWYQQTPGQGLQFLFEYFSETQRNKGNFPGRFSGRQFSNSRSEMNVSTLELGDSALYLCASSSTSGRTSTDTQYFGPGTRLTVL.

CDR3 sequence reads: CASSSLPPKTSGTEQFF. Here the CDR3 DNA reads TGCGCCAGCAGCTCGCTACCCCCAAAGACTAGCGGAACTGAGCAGTTCTTC. V usage is TRBV5-1 and J usage is TRBJ2-1; TRBD2 agrees at 9 bases. The junction had 16 bases not matched to a gene; V was cut back by 3 bases and J by 9 bases. The CDR3 length is 17 residues. Germline assignment: CDR1 SGHRS and CDR2 YFSETQ.